This T cell receptor (beta chain) originates from a study of T-cell reconstitution after alpha-beta-depleted transplantation in children. Researchers prepared the TCRbeta library using unique molecular identifiers, the study reports. Each CDR3 protein gets one entry after TCRdb re-called the PCR reads with MiXCR. The sample shows 250,000 or so distinct CDR3 sequences, 20% to 30% of them seen only once. Germline assignment: CDR1 SQVTM and CDR2 ANQGSEA. The CDR3 contains 15 residues. This clonotype appeared a few times. One end of the junction varies from germline; a read error may be responsible. Specimen: PBMCs, mostly from graft donor cells, collected 360 days after TCRalphabeta/CD19-depleted stem cell transplant. The receptor was derived from a female patient aged 2-10 years who had a stem cell transplant for congenital amegakaryocytic thrombocytopenia, so the T cells may come from the graft donor. V gene TRBV29-1 combines with J gene TRBJ2-1; D gene uncertain. The CDR3 region is CSVEHPLSSYNEQVF. CDR3 bases: TGCAGCGTAGAGCACCCTTTAAGCTCCTACAATGAGCAGGTCTTC.